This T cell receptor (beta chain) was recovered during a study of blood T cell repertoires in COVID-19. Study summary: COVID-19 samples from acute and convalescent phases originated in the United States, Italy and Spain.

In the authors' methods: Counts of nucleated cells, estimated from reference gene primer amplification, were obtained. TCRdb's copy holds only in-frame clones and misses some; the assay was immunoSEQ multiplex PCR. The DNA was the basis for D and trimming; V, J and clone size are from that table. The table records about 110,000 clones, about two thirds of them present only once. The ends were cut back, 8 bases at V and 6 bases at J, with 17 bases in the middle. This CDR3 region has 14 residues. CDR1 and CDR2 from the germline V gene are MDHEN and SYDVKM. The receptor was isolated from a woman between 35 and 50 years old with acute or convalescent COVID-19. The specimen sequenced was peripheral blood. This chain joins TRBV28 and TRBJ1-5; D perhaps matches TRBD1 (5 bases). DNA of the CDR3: TGTGCCAGCTTCCCTCAGGGCCGCGGTCAGCCCCAGCATTTT. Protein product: CASFPQGRGQPQHF.